The present TCR beta chain was sequenced within a study of T cells in Graves' hyperthyroidism and ophthalmopathy. Broader study findings: Clonotypes that were expanded in thyroid above 0.001 mostly appeared in blood too. A median 6.5 months before onset, the model predicted ophthalmopathy.

The CDR3 consists of 14 residues. Trimming left V 6 bases short and J 1 base short, with 12 bases between. Germline V gene lookup returns CDR1 SNHLY and CDR2 FYNNEI. Thyroid ultrasound, orbital computed tomography, clinical symptoms, and serum thyroxine and TRAb underpinned diagnoses. It was roughly 10 ml of fresh peripheral blood that supplied the PBMCs. Template material for amplifying TCR beta CDR3 regions consisted of RNA transcripts. TCR CDR3 underwent first-round RT-PCR with the HTBI primer set. TCRdb re-analysed the multiplex PCR reads in MiXCR, keeping a single row per CDR3 protein. Of about 500,000 distinct CDR3 sequences in the sample, about 16% were seen once. A few counts support this clonotype. Its antigen remains unidentified.

The sample was blood. The receptor was isolated from a woman aged 25 to 39 with Graves' ophthalmopathy. This sequence joins TRBV2 and TRBJ1-1; weak D call: TRBD1 (5 bases). CDR3 loop: CASSRGAGNTEAFF. The CDR3 DNA is TGTGCCAGCAGCCGAGGGGCAGGGAACACTGAAGCTTTCTTT. Together with reference TRBV2 and TRBJ1-1, the CDR3 gives the full variable domain: EPEVTQTPSHQVTQMGQEVILRCVPISNHLYFYWYRQILGQKVEFLVSFYNNEISEKSEIFDDQFSVERPDGSNFTLKIRSTKLEDSAMYFCASSRGAGNTEAFFGQGTRLTVV.